This entry lists 14 T cell receptor beta chains sequenced from one sample in a study of long-term antiretroviral therapy in people with HIV. Running of the v3.0 immunoSEQ assay took place at survey level. Generated by immunoSEQ multiplex PCR, the TCRdb table keeps only in-frame clones and is missing some. Of around 40,000 clones listed, around 94% are singletons. This sample comprised unsorted PBMCs, obtained 4.1 years after starting antiretroviral therapy. The receptors here all came from a woman in her forties or fifties with HIV.

The V gene is TRBV19, the J gene TRBJ2-3; TRBD2 aligns across 8 bases. There are 14 residues in the CDR3. V dropped 6 bases and J dropped 4; count of bases not matched to a gene: 6. Per germline, CDR1 LNHDA and CDR2 SQIVND (reference sequence). The chain's CDR3 is CASSRGGVADTQYF. In DNA form, the CDR3 reads TGTGCCAGTAGCCGGGGGGGCGTCGCAGATACGCAGTATTTT.

The chain recombines TRBV9 with TRBJ1-1; D remains ambiguous. V was pared by 2 bases and J by 3 bases, with 8 bases between. The CDR3 is 13 amino acids. Germline CDR1 and CDR2: SGDLS and YYNGEE. CDR3 residues: CASSVSGDTEAFF. Here the CDR3 DNA reads TGTGCCAGCAGCGTTTCTGGCGACACTGAAGCTTTCTTT.

In its sample, this clone was seen a few times. The V call is TRBV5-5, the J call TRBJ2-3; TRBD2 is a possible D gene (6 bases). V lost 0 bases to trimming and J lost 3 bases, with 17 bases between them. The germline V gene has CDR1 SGHKS and CDR2 YYEKEE (reference sequence). CDR3 size: 17 residues. The CDR3 region is CASSLAYGLAVTDTQYF. The CDR3 DNA follows: TGTGCCAGCAGCTTGGCATATGGGTTAGCGGTAACAGATACGCAGTATTTT.

This rearrangement joins TRBV6-6 to TRBJ2-5; 9 bases fit TRBD2. The CDR3 runs 14 residues. Germline V gene data show CDR1 as MNHNY and CDR2 as SVGAGI (reference sequence). Unmatched junction bases numbered 7, after V lost 4 bases and J lost 7 bases. The CDR3 region is CASSFQPSGVTQYF. In nucleotides, the CDR3 is TGTGCCAGCAGTTTCCAGCCTAGCGGGGTGACCCAGTACTTC.

The chain recombines TRBV4-3 with TRBJ2-5, with D tentatively TRBD1 (6 bases). The V end lost 4 bases, the J end lost 0 bases, and 9 bases lay between the germline ends. CDR3 length: 14 amino acids. The germline V gene has CDR1 LGHNA and CDR2 YSLEER. The CDR3: CASSRDRYQETQYF. DNA of the CDR3: TGCGCCAGCAGCCGTGACAGGTACCAAGAGACCCAGTACTTC.

This chain uses TRBV6-4 with TRBJ1-2; TRBD1 might be the D (6 bases). CDR1 MRHNA and CDR2 SNTAGT come from the germline V gene. The germline V and J ends were trimmed by 6 bases and 0 bases, with 8 bases remaining between them. The CDR3 totals 13 residues. CDR3 nucleotide sequence: TGTGCCAGCAGCAGGGGAGCTAACTATGGCTACACCTTC. It is translated as CASSRGANYGYTF.

The rearrangement uses TRBV19 and TRBJ1-1; possible D gene TRBD1, 5 bases. V was trimmed by 1 base and J by 3 bases, leaving 9 bases between them. This CDR3 region has 14 residues. Germline lookup yields CDR1 LNHDA and CDR2 SQIVND (reference sequence). CDR3 sequence: CASSIATGYTEAFF. DNA for the CDR3: TGTGCCAGTAGTATAGCCACAGGTTACACTGAAGCTTTCTTT.

V is TRBV19 and J is TRBJ1-6, with 10 nucleotides matching TRBD1. The CDR3 contains 14 residues. CDR1 is LNHDA, CDR2 SQIVND, per germline (reference sequence). V lost 4 bases and J lost 10; bases outside the gene matches: 4. Written as DNA, the CDR3 is TGTGCCAGTAGTACGGGACAGGGGATCTCACCCCTCCACTTT. It encodes CASSTGQGISPLHF. The full variable domain, rest sourced from reference TRBV19 and TRBJ1-6, is DGGITQSPKYLFRKEGQNVTLSCEQNLNHDAMYWYRQDPGQGLRLIYYSQIVNDFQKGDIAEGYSVSREKKESFPLTVTSAQKNPTAFYLCASSTGQGISPLHFGNGTRLTVT.

The V gene is TRBV5-4, the J gene TRBJ1-2, with D maybe TRBD1 (6 bases). Germline lookup yields CDR1 SGHNT and CDR2 YYREEE (reference sequence). Trimming removed 3 bases from V and 0 bases from J, with 15 bases in between. CDR3 length: 16 residues. The CDR3 nucleotides are TGTGCCAGCAGCTCCCTTAACAGGGCCTCTAACTATGGCTACACCTTC. This codes for CASSSLNRASNYGYTF.

The CDR3 DNA is TGTGCCTGGAGTTCGCAGGGGCTAAACTATGGCTACACCTTC. Protein: CAWSSQGLNYGYTF. The rearrangement joins TRBV30 to TRBJ1-2; perhaps TRBD1 as D (6 bases). Per the germline V gene, CDR1 is GTSNPN and CDR2 is SVGIG (reference sequence). Trimming removed 2 bases at V and 2 bases at J, with 12 bases between. CDR3 size: 14 residues.

This sequence joins TRBV18 and TRBJ2-7; D is unresolved. Germline V lookup: CDR1 KGHSH, CDR2 LQKENI. The V end was cut by 0 bases, the J end by 7 bases, with 10 bases between. This CDR3 has 13 residues. The CDR3 region is CASSPPLSREQYF. The CDR3 nucleotides read TGTGCCAGCTCACCACCCCTCTCAAGGGAGCAGTACTTC. The variable domain in full, completed from reference TRBV18 and TRBJ2-7, reads NAGVMQNPRHLVRRRGQEARLRCSPMKGHSHVYWYRQLPEEGLKFMVYLQKENIIDESGMPKERFSAEFPKEGPSILRIQQVVRGDSAAYFCASSPPLSREQYFGPGTRLTVT.

The chain is built from TRBV7-9 and TRBJ2-2; 9 nucleotides align to TRBD2. V shed 5 bases and J 5 bases; nucleotides not matched to a gene: 12. Germline loops: CDR1 SEHNR, CDR2 FQNEAQ (reference sequence). There are 17 residues in the CDR3. The CDR3 nucleotides read TGTGCCAGCAGCCCACGGGTAGCGGGGGTGCGAACCGGGGAGCTGTTTTTT. Protein product: CASSPRVAGVRTGELFF.

The chain joins TRBV11-2 to TRBJ2-7; possibly TRBD2 for D (5 bases). Germline V gene lookup returns CDR1 SGHAT and CDR2 FQNNGV. The CDR3 has 17 amino acids. The V end lost 0 bases, the J end lost 3 bases, and 18 bases lay between the germline ends. This CDR3 is CASSLDPSSPLIYEQYF. In nucleotides, the CDR3 is TGTGCCAGCAGCTTAGATCCTAGCTCCCCCCTCATCTACGAGCAGTACTTC.

The rearrangement links TRBV5-4 to TRBJ2-3; D uncertain. Trimming stripped 3 bases from V and 4 bases from J, with 3 bases between. Per germline, CDR1 SGHNT and CDR2 YYREEE (reference sequence). CDR3 length equals 11 residues. In DNA, the CDR3 is TGTGCCAGCAGCTCCGCAGATACGCAGTATTTT. This translates into CASSSADTQYF.